This T cell receptor (beta chain) was sequenced in a study of a mutant IDH1 vaccine in newly diagnosed glioma. On the study more broadly: The initiation of vaccination occurred 4-6 weeks after radiotherapy alone, or with temozolomide cycles. V12 occurred at week 35 and V13 at week 47. General study results and limits: Pseudoprogression appeared independent of alterations in top peripheral clonotypes. Induction of immune responses by the vaccine occurred in 93.3% of patients.

Libraries were prepared by immunoSEQ multiplex PCR; TCRdb keeps only in-frame clonotypes and omits some of them. The sample consists of approximately 30,000 clones, roughly 79% of them appearing once. Points on this clone: The antigen is undetermined.

Time point meaning: week 35, safety follow-up. Doses of 300 ug of mutant IDH1 20-mer peptide were given with topical imiquimod. The CDR3 is 12 amino acids. CDR1 is LNHDA and CDR2 is SQIVND in the germline V gene (reference sequence). The germline V and J ends were trimmed by 6 bases and 3 bases, with 7 bases remaining between them. The sample here was PBMCs, taken from a glioma patient whose treatment included an IDH1 peptide vaccine. This chain links TRBV19 with TRBJ2-3; D ambiguous. This TCR was sampled from a young woman with glioma. Some clones in this sample may be carry-over from other donors' samples. For the CDR3, the DNA is TGTGCCAGTAGCGATAGTACAGATACGCAGTATTTT. This translates into CASSDSTDTQYF.